The source of this TCR beta chain is a study of cytomegalovirus exposure and HLA in healthy donors. Germline V lookup: CDR1 SGHTA, CDR2 FQGNSA. Losses at the gene ends were 3 bases for V and 10 bases for J; bases not matched to a gene: 9. The CDR3 sequence is 16 residues long. PCR amplification relied on 60 Vbeta primers (plus 13 Jbeta primers). Profiling relied on immunoSEQ multiplex PCR, and the TCRdb table lists in-frame clones only, not all of them. The table records 100,000 to 150,000 clones, around 70% of them present only once. Material for sequencing was PBMCs. The clonotype originates from a man aged 35-49 years in good health and CMV-seropositive. The gene calls are TRBV7-2 and TRBJ2-3, with 14 bases that match TRBD2. The CDR3 DNA reads TGTGCCAGCAGCTTGGCGGGACTAGCGGGGGATCAGGCGCAGTATTTT. As protein: CASSLAGLAGDQAQYF.